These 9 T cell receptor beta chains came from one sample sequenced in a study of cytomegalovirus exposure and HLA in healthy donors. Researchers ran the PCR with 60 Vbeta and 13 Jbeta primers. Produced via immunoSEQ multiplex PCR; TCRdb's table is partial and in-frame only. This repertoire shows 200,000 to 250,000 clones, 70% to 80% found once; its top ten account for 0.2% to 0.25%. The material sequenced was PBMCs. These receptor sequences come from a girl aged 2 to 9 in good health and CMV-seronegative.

The chain's CDR3 is CASSVLVISREQYF. The CDR3 bases are TGCGCCAGCAGCGTACTAGTTATTTCTCGCGAGCAGTACTTC. The chain carries TRBV4-1 and TRBJ2-7; D is possibly TRBD2 (5 bases). CDR1 is MGHRA, CDR2 YSYEKL, per germline. V lost 5 bases and J 6 bases, leaving 17 bases between the germline ends. This CDR3 region has 14 residues.

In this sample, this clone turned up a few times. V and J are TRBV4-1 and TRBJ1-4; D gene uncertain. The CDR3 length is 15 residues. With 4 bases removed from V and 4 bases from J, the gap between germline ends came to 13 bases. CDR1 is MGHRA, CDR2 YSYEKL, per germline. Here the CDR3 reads CASSRQTGINEKLFF. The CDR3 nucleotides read TGCGCCAGCAGCCGCCAAACGGGAATTAATGAAAAACTGTTTTTT.

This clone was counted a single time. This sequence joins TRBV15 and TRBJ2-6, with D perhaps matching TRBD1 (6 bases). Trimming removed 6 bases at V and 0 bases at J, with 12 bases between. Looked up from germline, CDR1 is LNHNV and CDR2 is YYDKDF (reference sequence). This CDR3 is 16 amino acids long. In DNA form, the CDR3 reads TGTGCCACCAGTGCGGACAGCTACTCTGGGGCCAACGTCCTGACTTTC. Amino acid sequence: CATSADSYSGANVLTF.

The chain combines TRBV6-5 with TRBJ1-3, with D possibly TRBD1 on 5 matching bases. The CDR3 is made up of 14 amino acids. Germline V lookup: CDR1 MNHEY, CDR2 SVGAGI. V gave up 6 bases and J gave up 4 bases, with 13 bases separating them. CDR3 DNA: TGTGCCAGCAGCCTGACAGTTACCGGAAACACCATATATTTT. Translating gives CASSLTVTGNTIYF.

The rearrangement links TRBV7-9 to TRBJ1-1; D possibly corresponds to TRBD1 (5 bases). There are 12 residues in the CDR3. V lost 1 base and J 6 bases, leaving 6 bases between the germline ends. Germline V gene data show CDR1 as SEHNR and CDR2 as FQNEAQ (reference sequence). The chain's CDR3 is CASSLGQPEAFF. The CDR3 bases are TGTGCCAGCAGCTTAGGACAGCCTGAAGCTTTCTTT.

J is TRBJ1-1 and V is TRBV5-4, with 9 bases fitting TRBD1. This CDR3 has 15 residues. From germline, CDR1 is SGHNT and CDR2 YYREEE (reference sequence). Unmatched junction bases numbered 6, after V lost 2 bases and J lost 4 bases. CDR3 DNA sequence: TGTGCCAGCAGCTTCCCGGGACAGGGAGGCACTGAAGCTTTCTTT. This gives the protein CASSFPGQGGTEAFF.

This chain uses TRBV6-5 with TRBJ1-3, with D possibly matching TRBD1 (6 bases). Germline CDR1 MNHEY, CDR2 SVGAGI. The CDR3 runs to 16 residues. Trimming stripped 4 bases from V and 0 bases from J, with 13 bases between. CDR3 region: CASSLRGGSSGNTIYF. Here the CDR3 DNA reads TGTGCCAGCAGTTTAAGGGGGGGTTCCTCTGGAAACACCATATATTTT.

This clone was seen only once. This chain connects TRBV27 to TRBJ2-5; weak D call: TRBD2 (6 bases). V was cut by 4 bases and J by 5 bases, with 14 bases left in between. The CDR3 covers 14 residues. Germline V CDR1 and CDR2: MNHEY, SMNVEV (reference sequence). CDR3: CASSSLVEGETQYF. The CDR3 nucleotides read TGTGCCAGCAGTTCCCTAGTGGAGGGCGAGACCCAGTACTTC.

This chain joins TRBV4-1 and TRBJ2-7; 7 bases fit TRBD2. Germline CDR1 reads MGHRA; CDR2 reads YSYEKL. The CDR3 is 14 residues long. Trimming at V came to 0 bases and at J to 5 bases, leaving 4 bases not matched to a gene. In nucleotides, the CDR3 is TGCGCCAGCAGCCAAGAGGGAGGGCCCCACGAGCAGTACTTC. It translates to CASSQEGGPHEQYF.